This T cell receptor beta chain was recovered during a study of HIV-infected patients and healthy controls. Study results and caveats: Significant mean usage differences between HIV-infected patients and controls involved eight alpha and eight beta V genes.

CDR1 is LGHNT, CDR2 FRNRAP, per germline. This CDR3 has 17 amino acids. After removal of 5 bases from V and 0 bases from J, the junction contained 9 bases not matched to a gene. This clonotype was counted many times. Its matching antigen is unknown. Whole blood was used without fractionation, so all unsorted peripheral T cells were included. Reverse transcription used 500 to 550 ng RNA and constant-region primers for alpha and beta. Using multiplexing indices, alpha and beta chain libraries were generated apart by chain-specific third strand synthesis. Ligation attached cDNA to a 5' RACE adapter that carried a random hexamer and SP2 site. TCRdb ran MiXCR on the 5' RACE reads and lists one entry per CDR3 protein. The data contain more than 15,000 distinct CDR3 sequences, roughly 9% of them seen just once; the ten biggest clones take up around 5.5%.

The chain has TRBV12-5 and TRBJ1-1; 10 nucleotides agree with TRBD1. The clonotype was recovered from an adult in good health. The specimen was blood. CDR3 region: CASGPPGQGTLNTEAFF. The CDR3 DNA sequence: TGTGCTAGTGGTCCTCCGGGACAGGGGACTTTGAACACTGAAGCTTTCTTT. The full variable domain, with the rest looked up from reference TRBV12-5 and TRBJ1-1, is DARVTQTPRHKVTEMGQEVTMRCQPILGHNTVFWYRQTMMQGLELLAYFRNRAPLDDSGMPKDRFSAEMPDATLATLKIQPSEPRDSAVYFCASGPPGQGTLNTEAFFGQGTRLTVV.